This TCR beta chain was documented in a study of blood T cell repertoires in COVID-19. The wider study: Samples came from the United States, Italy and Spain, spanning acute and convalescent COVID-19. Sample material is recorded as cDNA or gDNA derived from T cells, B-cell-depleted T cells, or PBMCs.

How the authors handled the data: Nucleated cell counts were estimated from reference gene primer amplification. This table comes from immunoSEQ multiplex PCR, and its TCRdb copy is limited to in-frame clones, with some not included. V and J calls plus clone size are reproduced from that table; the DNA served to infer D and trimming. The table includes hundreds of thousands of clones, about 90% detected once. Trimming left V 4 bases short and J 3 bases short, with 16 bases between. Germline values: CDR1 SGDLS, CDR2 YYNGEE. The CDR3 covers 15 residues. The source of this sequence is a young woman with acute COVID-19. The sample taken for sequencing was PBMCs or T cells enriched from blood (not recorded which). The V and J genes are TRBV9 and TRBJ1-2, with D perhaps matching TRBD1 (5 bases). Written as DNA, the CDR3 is TGTGCCAGCAGCCCAAGGGGTAATAACGACTATGGCTACACCTTC. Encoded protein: CASSPRGNNDYGYTF.